The clone carrying this TCR beta chain was seen many times. The antigen remains unidentified. This beta chain is a stray read from a library made for alpha chains; its abundance is not meaningful. This sample is part of a study of spatial heterogeneity in lung cancer. Study-level information: Detected sequences consistently included more beta-chain ones than alpha-chain ones. Each distinct TCR and UMI combination averaged more than ten appearances in raw reads. Study-wide results and limits: Intratumoral expanded alpha and beta TCR counts were found to track tumor mutation counts.

From germline, CDR1 is SEHNR and CDR2 FQNEAQ (reference sequence). V was cut by 5 bases and J by 0 bases, with 14 bases left in between. There are 16 residues in the CDR3. Unique molecular identifiers, one per molecule, were present on every TCR cDNA molecule. TCRdb independently ran MiXCR on the 5' RACE reads; one entry per CDR3 protein. The data hold roughly 15,000 distinct CDR3 sequences, with about 4.4% observed a single time. Time point noted: sample taken at primary tumor resection. Sequences were derived from lung tumor tissue, sampled at surgery. V and J are TRBV7-9 and TRBJ2-1; D is tentatively TRBD1 or TRBD2 (6 bases each). This clonotype was obtained from a female donor with early-stage non-small cell lung cancer. CDR3: CASSGTGGSSYNEQFF. The CDR3 nucleotides are TGTGCCAGCAGCGGAACCGGGGGCTCCTCCTACAATGAGCAGTTCTTC. The whole variable domain, remainder taken from reference TRBV7-9 and TRBJ2-1, is DTGVSQNPRHKITKRGQNVTFRCDPISEHNRLYWYRQTLGQGPEFLTYFQNEAQLEKSRLLSDRFSAERPKGSFSTLEIQRTEQGDSAMYLCASSGTGGSSYNEQFFGPGTRLTVL.